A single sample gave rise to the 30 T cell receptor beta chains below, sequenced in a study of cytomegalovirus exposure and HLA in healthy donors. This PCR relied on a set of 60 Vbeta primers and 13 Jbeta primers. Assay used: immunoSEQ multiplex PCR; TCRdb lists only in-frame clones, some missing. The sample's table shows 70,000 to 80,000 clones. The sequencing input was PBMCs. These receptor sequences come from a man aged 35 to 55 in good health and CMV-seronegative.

CDR3 loop: CAIHSGGAGKVWTDTQYF. CDR3 coding DNA: TGTGCCATCCATAGCGGGGGGGCCGGGAAGGTTTGGACAGATACGCAGTATTTT. The rearrangement joins TRBV10-3 to TRBJ2-3, with 11 bases lining up with TRBD2. Germline V gene data show CDR1 as ENHRY and CDR2 as SYGVKD. The CDR3 loop spans 18 amino acids. J lost 3 bases, V lost 8 bases, and 16 bases had no gene match.

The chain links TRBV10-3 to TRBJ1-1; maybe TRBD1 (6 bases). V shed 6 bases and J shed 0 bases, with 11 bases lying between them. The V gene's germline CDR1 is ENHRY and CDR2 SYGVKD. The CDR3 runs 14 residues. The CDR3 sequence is CAIRPDSLNTEAFF. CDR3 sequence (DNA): TGTGCCATCAGGCCGGACAGTTTGAACACTGAAGCTTTCTTT.

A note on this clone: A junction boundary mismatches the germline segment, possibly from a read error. CDR3 DNA sequence: TGTGCCAGCAGTTCTCAAGGGCTAGCGGCTGTCTTC. Its translation: CASSSQGLAAVF. The genes are TRBV28 and TRBJ2-1; 7 nucleotides match TRBD2. Looked up from germline, CDR1 is MDHEN and CDR2 is SYDVKM. The CDR3 sequence is 12 residues long.

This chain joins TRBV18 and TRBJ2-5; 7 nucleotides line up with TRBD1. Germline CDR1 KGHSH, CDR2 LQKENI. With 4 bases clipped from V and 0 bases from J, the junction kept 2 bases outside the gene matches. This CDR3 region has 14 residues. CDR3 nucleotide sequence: TGTGCCAGCTCACAACAGGGGTACCAAGAGACCCAGTACTTC. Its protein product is CASSQQGYQETQYF.

The CDR3 reads CASSLGLAGETQYF. The CDR3 nucleotides are TGTGCCAGCAGTTTAGGGCTAGCGGGGGAGACCCAGTACTTC. The chain carries TRBV27 and TRBJ2-5, with 9 bases that match TRBD2. The germline V gene has CDR1 MNHEY and CDR2 SMNVEV (reference sequence). Losses at the gene ends were 2 bases for V and 5 bases for J; bases not matched to a gene: 3. This CDR3 comprises 14 residues.

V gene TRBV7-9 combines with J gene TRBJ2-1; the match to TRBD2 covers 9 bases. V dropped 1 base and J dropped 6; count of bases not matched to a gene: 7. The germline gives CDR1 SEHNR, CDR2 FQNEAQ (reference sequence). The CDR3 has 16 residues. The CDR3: CASSLGGGGAGNEQFF. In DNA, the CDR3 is TGTGCCAGCAGCTTAGGCGGCGGGGGGGCGGGCAATGAGCAGTTCTTC.

The CDR3 spells CASSQGVRSGASQETQYF. As DNA, the CDR3 is TGCGCCAGCAGCCAGGGGGTCCGCAGCGGAGCTAGCCAAGAGACCCAGTACTTC. The V and J genes are TRBV5-1 and TRBJ2-5, with 7 bases matching TRBD1. The V gene end was trimmed by 4 bases and the J gene end by 1 base; junction bases not matched to a gene: 16. The germline V gene has CDR1 SGHRS and CDR2 YFSETQ. There are 18 residues in the CDR3.

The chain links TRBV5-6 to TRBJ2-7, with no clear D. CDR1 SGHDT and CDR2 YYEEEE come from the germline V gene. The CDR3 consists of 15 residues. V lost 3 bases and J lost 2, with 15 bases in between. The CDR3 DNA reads TGTGCCAGCAGCTACGTACCCACCAGGCCCTACGAGCAGTACTTC. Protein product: CASSYVPTRPYEQYF.

This CDR3 is CASSLDRGFSEAFF. In DNA form, the CDR3 reads TGTGCCAGCAGCTTGGACAGGGGTTTTTCTGAAGCTTTCTTT. This rearrangement joins TRBV5-6 to TRBJ1-1; 7 positions match TRBD1. Looked up from germline, CDR1 is SGHDT and CDR2 is YYEEEE. After removal of 0 bases from V and 6 bases from J, the junction contained 5 bases not matched to a gene. CDR3 length: 14 residues. Complete variable domain (other parts from reference TRBV5-6 and TRBJ1-1): DAGVTQSPTHLIKTRGQQVTLRCSPKSGHDTVSWYQQALGQGPQFIFQYYEEEERQRGNFPDRFSGHQFPNYSSELNVNALLLGDSALYLCASSLDRGFSEAFFGQGTRLTVV.

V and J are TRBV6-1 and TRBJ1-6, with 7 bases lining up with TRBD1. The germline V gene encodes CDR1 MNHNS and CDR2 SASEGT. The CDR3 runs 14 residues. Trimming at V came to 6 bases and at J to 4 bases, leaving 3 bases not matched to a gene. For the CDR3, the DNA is TGTGCCAGCAGCCCGGGACAGTATAATTCACCCCTCCACTTT. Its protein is CASSPGQYNSPLHF.

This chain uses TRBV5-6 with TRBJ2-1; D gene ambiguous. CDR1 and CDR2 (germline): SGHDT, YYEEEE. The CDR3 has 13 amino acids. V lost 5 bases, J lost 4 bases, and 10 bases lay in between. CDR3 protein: CASSLRSYNEQFF. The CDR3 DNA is TGTGCCAGCAGTCTACGGAGTTACAATGAGCAGTTCTTC.

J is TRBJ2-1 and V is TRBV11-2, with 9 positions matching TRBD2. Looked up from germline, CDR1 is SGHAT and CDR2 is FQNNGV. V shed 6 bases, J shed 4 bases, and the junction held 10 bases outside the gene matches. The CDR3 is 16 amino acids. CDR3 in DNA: TGTGCCAGCAGTATTCTCCCAGCGGGGGGATACAATGAGCAGTTCTTC. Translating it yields CASSILPAGGYNEQFF.

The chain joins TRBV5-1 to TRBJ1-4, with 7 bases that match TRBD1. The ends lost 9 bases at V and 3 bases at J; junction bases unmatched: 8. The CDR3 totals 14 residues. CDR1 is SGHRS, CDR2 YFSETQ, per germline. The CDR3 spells CATGPGQPNEKLFF. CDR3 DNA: TGCGCCACCGGACCGGGACAGCCTAATGAAAAACTGTTTTTT.

The CDR3: CASSSDTPYEQYF. CDR3 bases: TGTGCCAGCAGTTCCGACACGCCCTACGAGCAGTACTTC. The V call is TRBV13, the J call TRBJ2-5; D call uncertain. With the DNA end fitting TRBJ2-7 better, the J assignment may be wrong. This CDR3 spans 13 amino acids. The V gene's germline CDR1 is PRHDT and CDR2 FYEKMQ (reference sequence).

The CDR3 is CASTTRGATGNTIYF. The CDR3 DNA reads as TGTGCCAGCACGACTCGGGGGGCAACTGGAAACACCATATATTTT. The V call is TRBV6-6, the J call TRBJ1-3; weak D call: TRBD1 (6 bases). Trimming left V 7 bases short and J 2 bases short, with 15 bases between. This CDR3 has 15 residues. Germline CDR1 MNHNY, CDR2 SVGAGI (reference sequence).

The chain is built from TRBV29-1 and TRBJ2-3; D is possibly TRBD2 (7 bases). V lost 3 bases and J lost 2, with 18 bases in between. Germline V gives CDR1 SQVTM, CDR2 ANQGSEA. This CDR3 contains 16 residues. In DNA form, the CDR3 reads TGCAGCGTTGAGGGGGGGCTAACGGGGGTCACAGATACGCAGTATTTT. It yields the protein CSVEGGLTGVTDTQYF.

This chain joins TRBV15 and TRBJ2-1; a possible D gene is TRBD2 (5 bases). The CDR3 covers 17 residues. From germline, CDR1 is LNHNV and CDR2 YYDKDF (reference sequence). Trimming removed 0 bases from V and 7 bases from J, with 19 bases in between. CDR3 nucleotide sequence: TGTGCCACCAGCAGAGATCTGGGCGGGTCCTCGGGGAATGAGCAGTTCTTC. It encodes CATSRDLGGSSGNEQFF.

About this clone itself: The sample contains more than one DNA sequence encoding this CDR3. This CDR3 is CASGAGGISYEQYF. DNA of the CDR3: TGCGCCAGCGGCGCAGGGGGCATCTCCTACGAGCAGTACTTC. The genes are TRBV5-1 and TRBJ2-7; 8 positions match TRBD1. Trimming cost V 7 bases and J 0 bases; bases outside gene matches: 6. Germline V gene sequence: CDR1 SGHRS, CDR2 YFSETQ. This CDR3 region has 14 residues. Supplemented by reference TRBV5-1 and TRBJ2-7, the full variable domain reads KAGVTQTPRYLIKTRGQQVTLSCSPISGHRSVSWYQQTPGQGLQFLFEYFSETQRNKGNFPGRFSGRQFSNSRSEMNVSTLELGDSALYLCASGAGGISYEQYFGPGTRLTVT.

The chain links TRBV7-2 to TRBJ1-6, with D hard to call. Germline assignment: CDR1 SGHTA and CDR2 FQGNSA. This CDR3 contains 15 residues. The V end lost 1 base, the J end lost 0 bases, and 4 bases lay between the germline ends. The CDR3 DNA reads TGTGCCAGCAGCTTAGTACACTCCTATAATTCACCCCTCCACTTT. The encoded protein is CASSLVHSYNSPLHF.

Here the CDR3 DNA reads TGTGCCAGCAGTACCGGACAGGGGCTTTCTGAAGCTTTCTTT. Its protein is CASSTGQGLSEAFF. The chain joins TRBV6-6 to TRBJ1-1; TRBD1 aligns across 9 bases. CDR3 length equals 14 residues. Trimming removed 5 bases from V and 6 bases from J; junction bases left unmatched: 7. Germline CDR1 reads MNHNY; CDR2 reads SVGAGI (reference sequence).

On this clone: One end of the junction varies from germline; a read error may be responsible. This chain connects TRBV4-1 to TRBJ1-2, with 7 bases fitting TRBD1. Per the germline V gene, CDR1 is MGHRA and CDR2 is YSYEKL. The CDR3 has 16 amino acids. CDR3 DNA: TGCGCCAGCAGCGAAGAAGAGGCGGTGAGGGGGCTCGGCTACACCTTC. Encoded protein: CASSEEEAVRGLGYTF.

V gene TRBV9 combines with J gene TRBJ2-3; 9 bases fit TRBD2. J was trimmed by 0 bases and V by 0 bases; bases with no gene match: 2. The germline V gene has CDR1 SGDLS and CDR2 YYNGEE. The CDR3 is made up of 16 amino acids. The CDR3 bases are TGTGCCAGCAGCGTAGGGGGACTAGCTAGCACAGATACGCAGTATTTT. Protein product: CASSVGGLASTDTQYF.

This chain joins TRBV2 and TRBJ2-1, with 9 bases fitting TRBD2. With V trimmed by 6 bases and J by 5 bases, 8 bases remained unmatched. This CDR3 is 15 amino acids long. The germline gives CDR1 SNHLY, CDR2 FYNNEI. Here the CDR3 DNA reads TGTGCCAGCAGGGTCGGACTAGCGCCTAACAATGAGCAGTTCTTC. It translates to CASRVGLAPNNEQFF.

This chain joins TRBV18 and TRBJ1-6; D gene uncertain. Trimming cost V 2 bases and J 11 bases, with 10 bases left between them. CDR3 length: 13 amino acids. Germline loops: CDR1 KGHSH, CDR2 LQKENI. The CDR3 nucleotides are TGTGCCAGCTCACCATCTCAGGAGGCACCCCTCCACTTT. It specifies CASSPSQEAPLHF.

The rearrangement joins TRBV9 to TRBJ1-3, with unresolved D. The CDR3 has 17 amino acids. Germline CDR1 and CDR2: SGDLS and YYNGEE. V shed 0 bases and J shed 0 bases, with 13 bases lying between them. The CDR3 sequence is CASSVDNYQSSGNTIYF. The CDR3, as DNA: TGTGCCAGCAGCGTAGATAACTACCAGAGCTCTGGAAACACCATATATTTT.

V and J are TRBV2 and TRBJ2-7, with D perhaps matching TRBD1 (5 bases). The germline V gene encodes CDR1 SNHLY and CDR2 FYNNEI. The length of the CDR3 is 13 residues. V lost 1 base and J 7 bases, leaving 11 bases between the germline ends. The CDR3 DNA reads TGTGCCAGCAGTGAAGGCAGGGTCTTGGAGCAGTACTTC. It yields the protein CASSEGRVLEQYF.

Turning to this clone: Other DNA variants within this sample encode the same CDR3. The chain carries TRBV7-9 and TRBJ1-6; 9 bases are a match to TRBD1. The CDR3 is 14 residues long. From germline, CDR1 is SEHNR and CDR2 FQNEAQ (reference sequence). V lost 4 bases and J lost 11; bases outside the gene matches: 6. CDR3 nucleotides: TGTGCCAGCAGCTCGGGACAGGGAATAGCACCCCTCCACTTT. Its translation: CASSSGQGIAPLHF.

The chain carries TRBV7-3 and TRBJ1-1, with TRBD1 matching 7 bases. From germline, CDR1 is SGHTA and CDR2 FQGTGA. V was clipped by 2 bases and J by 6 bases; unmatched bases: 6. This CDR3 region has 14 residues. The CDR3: CASSLHSRGPEAFF. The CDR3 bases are TGTGCCAGCAGCTTACATTCAAGGGGGCCTGAAGCTTTCTTT.

CDR3 residues: CASSYNSAGYNEQFF. The DNA of the CDR3 is TGTGCCAGCAGCTACAACAGCGCGGGGTACAATGAGCAGTTCTTC. This chain uses TRBV7-8 with TRBJ2-1, with D perhaps matching TRBD2 (6 bases). Trimming stripped 4 bases from V and 4 bases from J, with 14 bases between. The CDR3 runs to 15 residues. Germline-derived CDR1 and CDR2 are SGHVS and FQNEAQ.

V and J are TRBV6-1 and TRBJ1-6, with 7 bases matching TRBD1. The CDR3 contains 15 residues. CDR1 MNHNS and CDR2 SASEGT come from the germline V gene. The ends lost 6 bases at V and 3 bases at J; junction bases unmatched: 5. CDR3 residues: CASRGWDSYNSPLHF. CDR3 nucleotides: TGTGCCAGCAGGGGTTGGGACAGCTATAATTCACCCCTCCACTTT.